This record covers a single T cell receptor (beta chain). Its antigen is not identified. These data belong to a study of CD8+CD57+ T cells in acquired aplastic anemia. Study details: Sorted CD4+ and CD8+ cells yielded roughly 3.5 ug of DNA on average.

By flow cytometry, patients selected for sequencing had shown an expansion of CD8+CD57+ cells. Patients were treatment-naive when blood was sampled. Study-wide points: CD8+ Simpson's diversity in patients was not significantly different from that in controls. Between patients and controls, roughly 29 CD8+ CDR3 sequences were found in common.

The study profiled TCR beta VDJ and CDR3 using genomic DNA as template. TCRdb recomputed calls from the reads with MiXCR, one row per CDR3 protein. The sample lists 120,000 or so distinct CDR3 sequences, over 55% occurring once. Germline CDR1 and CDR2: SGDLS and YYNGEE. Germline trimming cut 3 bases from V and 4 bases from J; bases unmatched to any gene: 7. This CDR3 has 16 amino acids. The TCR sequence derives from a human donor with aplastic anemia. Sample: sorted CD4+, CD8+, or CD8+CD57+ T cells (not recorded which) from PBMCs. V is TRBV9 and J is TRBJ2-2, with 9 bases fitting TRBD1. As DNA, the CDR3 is TGTGCCAGCAGCGCCCCCGGGACAGGGATCACCGGGGAGCTGTTTTTT. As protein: CASSAPGTGITGELFF.